These 27 T cell receptor beta chains share one sample of origin, sequenced in a study of CD8 T cells in ankylosing spondylitis. Each CDR3 protein is one row after TCRdb ran MiXCR on the 5' RACE reads. Of around 100,000 distinct CDR3 sequences in the sample, about 25% were seen once. The specimen was synovial fluid, either unsorted or a sorted T cell fraction (not recorded which). The receptors here all came from a male donor with ankylosing spondylitis.

This chain joins TRBV11-2 and TRBJ2-5; TRBD2 might be the D (5 bases). The CDR3 contains 12 residues. Trimming took off 4 bases at V and 4 bases at J, with 7 bases between the two ends. CDR1 is SGHAT and CDR2 is FQNNGV in the germline V gene. DNA for the CDR3: TGTGCCAGCAGCTCGCGGGTAGAGACCCAGTACTTC. Amino acids: CASSSRVETQYF.

This clonotype came up once. The V call is TRBV18, the J call TRBJ1-6; 7 nucleotides line up with TRBD1. This CDR3 spans 17 amino acids. Germline V gene lookup returns CDR1 KGHSH and CDR2 LQKENI. V shed 2 bases, J shed 6 bases, and the junction held 10 bases outside the gene matches. The DNA for the CDR3 is TGTGCCAGCTCACCAAATTGGCCGGGACAGATTAATTCACCCCTCCACTTT. This sequence encodes CASSPNWPGQINSPLHF.

This chain uses TRBV2 with TRBJ2-1; possible D gene TRBD1, 10 bases. V lost 3 bases and J 4 bases, leaving 25 bases between the germline ends. The germline V gene has CDR1 SNHLY and CDR2 FYNNEI. The CDR3 is 19 amino acids. The CDR3 DNA sequence: TGTGCCAGCAGTGAGACAGGGGGCGGGAGGGCCGGAATGTACAATGAGCAGTTCTTC. Its translation: CASSETGGGRAGMYNEQFF.

The chain carries TRBV7-9 and TRBJ2-7; perhaps TRBD1 as D (6 bases). The germline V and J ends were trimmed by 3 bases and 0 bases, with 18 bases remaining between them. Germline-derived CDR1 and CDR2 are SEHNR and FQNEAQ (reference sequence). The CDR3 consists of 17 residues. The CDR3 region has the DNA TGTGCCAGCAGCTTGGGGAGATCGACAGGACTCTCCTACGAGCAGTACTTC. It yields the protein CASSLGRSTGLSYEQYF.

This clonotype was counted a few times. V is TRBV7-2 and J is TRBJ2-7; 7 nucleotides align to TRBD2. The CDR3 sequence is 15 residues long. V lost 1 base and J lost 2; bases outside the gene matches: 5. CDR1 is SGHTA and CDR2 is FQGNSA in the germline V gene. The CDR3 region has the DNA TGTGCCAGCAGCTTAGGGCTAGCGGCAACCTACGAGCAGTACTTC. Translating gives CASSLGLAATYEQYF.

This clonotype was seen many times. The gene calls are TRBV6-1 and TRBJ2-1; tentative D call: TRBD2 (6 bases). Trimming cost V 7 bases and J 6 bases, with 19 bases left between them. The CDR3 has 15 residues. Germline CDR1 MNHNS, CDR2 SASEGT. The CDR3 sequence: CASTPPGLALNEQFF. In DNA, the CDR3 is TGTGCCAGCACTCCCCCGGGGCTAGCGCTCAATGAGCAGTTCTTC.

This clonotype was recorded a few times. The chain has TRBV18 and TRBJ1-2, with a tentative D call TRBD1 (6 bases). Germline V CDR1 and CDR2: KGHSH, LQKENI. V gave up 1 base and J gave up 3 bases, with 12 bases separating them. The CDR3 spans 15 residues. The CDR3, as DNA: TGTGCCAGCTCACCACGGGGGGCAGATGACTATGGCTACACCTTC. It specifies CASSPRGADDYGYTF. Based on the CDR3 plus reference TRBV18 and TRBJ1-2, the full variable domain is NAGVMQNPRHLVRRRGQEARLRCSPMKGHSHVYWYRQLPEEGLKFMVYLQKENIIDESGMPKERFSAEFPKEGPSILRIQQVVRGDSAAYFCASSPRGADDYGYTFGSGTRLTVV.

This clonotype was detected only a few times. The rearrangement uses TRBV20-1 and TRBJ2-3, with D perhaps TRBD1 (6 bases). From germline, CDR1 is DFQATT and CDR2 SNEGSKA (reference sequence). V was clipped by 3 bases and J by 6 bases, with 16 bases between them. This CDR3 has 14 amino acids. The CDR3 here is CSARSWGQGDTQYF. CDR3 nucleotides: TGCAGTGCTAGGTCATGGGGGCAGGGCGATACGCAGTATTTT.

The chain is built from TRBV7-9 and TRBJ2-2; perhaps D is TRBD1 or TRBD2 (5 bases each). Germline V gene lookup returns CDR1 SEHNR and CDR2 FQNEAQ (reference sequence). Trimming cost V 2 bases and J 0 bases, with 10 bases left between them. The CDR3 has 16 amino acids. The CDR3 is CASSLWGSANTGELFF. DNA for the CDR3: TGTGCCAGCAGCTTATGGGGGTCGGCGAACACCGGGGAGCTGTTTTTT.

V usage is TRBV29-1 and J usage is TRBJ1-1; possibly TRBD1 for D (6 bases). The germline V gene encodes CDR1 SQVTM and CDR2 ANQGSEA. The CDR3 sequence is 13 residues long. Trimming cost V 5 bases and J 3 bases, with 13 bases left between them. The CDR3 sequence: CSVYQDRYTEAFF. In DNA form, the CDR3 reads TGCAGCGTTTATCAAGACAGGTACACTGAAGCTTTCTTT.

The CDR3 bases are TGTGCCAGCAGCTTAGTCAGAACCACTGAAGCTTTCTTT. Its protein is CASSLVRTTEAFF. This chain connects TRBV7-8 to TRBJ1-1; D is undetermined. The germline V gene has CDR1 SGHVS and CDR2 FQNEAQ. Trimming took 1 base from V and 4 from J, leaving 7 bases between them. This CDR3 is 13 amino acids long.

In this sample, this clonotype turned up many times. The chain recombines TRBV5-1 with TRBJ1-1, with 7 bases aligning to TRBD1. This CDR3 is 13 amino acids long. CDR1 SGHRS and CDR2 YFSETQ come from the germline V gene. Trimming at V came to 7 bases and at J to 4 bases, leaving 7 bases not matched to a gene. CDR3 DNA: TGCGCCAGCCGACAGGGCTGGAGCACTGAAGCTTTCTTT. Translated: CASRQGWSTEAFF.

There are a few counts of this clonotype. This sequence joins TRBV19 and TRBJ2-1; 9 nucleotides agree with TRBD1. The CDR3 is made up of 14 amino acids. V dropped 5 bases and J dropped 6; count of bases not matched to a gene: 5. Germline V CDR1 and CDR2: LNHDA, SQIVND (reference sequence). The CDR3 nucleotides are TGTGCCAGTAGTGCAGACAGGGGGGCCAATGAGCAGTTCTTC. The encoded protein is CASSADRGANEQFF. The whole variable domain, filled in from reference TRBV19 and TRBJ2-1, reads DGGITQSPKYLFRKEGQNVTLSCEQNLNHDAMYWYRQDPGQGLRLIYYSQIVNDFQKGDIAEGYSVSREKKESFPLTVTSAQKNPTAFYLCASSADRGANEQFFGPGTRLTVL.

The CDR3 loop is CASSFTGGAGNTEAFF. As DNA, the CDR3 is TGCGCCAGCAGCTTCACAGGGGGCGCGGGGAACACTGAAGCTTTCTTT. The chain carries TRBV5-1 and TRBJ1-1, with 9 bases matching TRBD1. The CDR3 contains 16 residues. Unmatched junction bases numbered 6, after V lost 2 bases and J lost 1 base. Germline assignment: CDR1 SGHRS and CDR2 YFSETQ.

Turning to this clonotype: The junction does not match germline at one end; this may be a read error. The chain carries TRBV3-1 and TRBJ2-5; perhaps TRBD1 as D (6 bases). Per the germline V gene, CDR1 is LGHDT and CDR2 is YNNKEL (reference sequence). This CDR3 has 13 amino acids. CDR3 DNA: TGTGCCAGCTCACAGCAGGGGCAAGAGACACAGTACTTC. It translates to CASSQQGQETQYF.

This clonotype occurred a few times. This chain joins TRBV7-9 and TRBJ2-1; 8 bases agree with TRBD2. The CDR3 extends over 15 amino acids. The germline CDR1 and CDR2 sequences are SEHNR and FQNEAQ (reference sequence). With V trimmed by 0 bases and J by 8 bases, 6 bases remained unmatched. The CDR3 region is CASSLAQREKDEQFF. In DNA form, the CDR3 reads TGTGCCAGCAGCTTAGCGCAGCGGGAGAAGGATGAGCAGTTCTTC.

V is TRBV4-2 and J is TRBJ1-4, with D unresolved. The CDR3 contains 16 residues. Trimming removed 0 bases at V and 5 bases at J, with 13 bases between. Per germline, CDR1 LGHNA and CDR2 YNFKEQ. In DNA, the CDR3 is TGTGCCAGCAGCCAAGATCCGAGCAGGCTGAATGAAAAACTGTTTTTT. It specifies CASSQDPSRLNEKLFF.

This clonotype is judged medium-sized. The rearrangement links TRBV2 to TRBJ1-1; 9 bases agree with TRBD1. The V gene's germline CDR1 is SNHLY and CDR2 FYNNEI. CDR3 length: 13 amino acids. Unmatched junction bases numbered 7, after V lost 6 bases and J lost 8 bases. The CDR3: CASRGQGEMEAFF. CDR3 DNA: TGTGCCAGCAGGGGACAGGGAGAGATGGAAGCTTTCTTT. The entire variable domain, with the rest obtained from reference TRBV2 and TRBJ1-1, is as follows: EPEVTQTPSHQVTQMGQEVILRCVPISNHLYFYWYRQILGQKVEFLVSFYNNEISEKSEIFDDQFSVERPDGSNFTLKIRSTKLEDSAMYFCASRGQGEMEAFFGQGTRLTVV.

In this sample, this clonotype turned up a few times. J is TRBJ2-3 and V is TRBV11-3; TRBD2 matches at 9 bases. CDR3 length: 16 residues. The V and J ends lost 8 bases and 2 bases, in that order; junction bases with no gene match: 11. CDR1 is SGHNT, CDR2 YENEEA, per germline. The CDR3 loop is CASAKDTSGYTDTQYF. The CDR3 coding sequence is TGTGCCAGCGCGAAGGATACTAGCGGGTACACAGATACGCAGTATTTT. Filled out from reference TRBV11-3 and TRBJ2-3, the complete variable domain reads EAGVVQSPRYKIIEKKQPVAFWCNPISGHNTLYWYLQNLGQGPELLIRYENEEAVDDSQLPKDRFSAERLKGVDSTLKIQPAELGDSAVYLCASAKDTSGYTDTQYFGPGTRLTVL.

The table lists this clonotype with many counts. This chain uses TRBV18 with TRBJ2-6, with D possibly being TRBD2 (5 bases). Germline CDR1 KGHSH, CDR2 LQKENI. V lost 6 bases to trimming and J lost 0 bases, with 6 bases between them. The CDR3 is 14 residues long. The CDR3 region is CASSTSSGANVLTF. The CDR3 nucleotides are TGTGCCAGCTCCACTAGCTCTGGGGCCAACGTCCTGACTTTC.

This clonotype appeared many times. The rearrangement joins TRBV20-1 to TRBJ2-3, with D possibly being TRBD2 (5 bases). Germline V gives CDR1 DFQATT, CDR2 SNEGSKA (reference sequence). This CDR3 is built from 15 residues. Trimming took 6 bases from V and 3 from J, leaving 19 bases between them. Here the CDR3 reads CSAPVAGVGTDTQYF. The CDR3 DNA reads as TGCAGTGCCCCAGTAGCCGGGGTGGGGACAGATACGCAGTATTTT.

By sample fraction, this clonotype is medium-sized. V and J are TRBV12-3 or TRBV12-4 and TRBJ2-2; 9 bases fit TRBD2. Losses at the gene ends were 6 bases for V and 4 bases for J; bases not matched to a gene: 6. The CDR3 is 15 residues long. The DNA of the CDR3 is TGTGCCAGCAGCCCCGAACTAGCGGGCACCGGGGAGCTGTTTTTT. It encodes CASSPELAGTGELFF.

The chain is built from TRBV18 and TRBJ2-7; a possible D gene is TRBD1 (6 bases). The CDR3 contains 14 residues. The germline gives CDR1 KGHSH, CDR2 LQKENI. V was clipped by 2 bases and J by 2 bases, with 10 bases between them. The CDR3 DNA reads as TGTGCCAGCTCACCAGGGGACATTACCTACGAGCAGTACTTC. Amino acid sequence: CASSPGDITYEQYF. Drawing the rest from reference TRBV18 and TRBJ2-7, the complete variable domain is NAGVMQNPRHLVRRRGQEARLRCSPMKGHSHVYWYRQLPEEGLKFMVYLQKENIIDESGMPKERFSAEFPKEGPSILRIQQVVRGDSAAYFCASSPGDITYEQYFGPGTRLTVT.

V gene TRBV2 combines with J gene TRBJ2-7; D is ambiguous. V was shortened by 7 bases and J by 5 bases, with 12 bases between the two germline ends. Germline CDR1 SNHLY, CDR2 FYNNEI. CDR3 length equals 12 residues. In nucleotides, the CDR3 is TGTGCCAGCAAGGGTCCCGGCGACGAGCAGTACGTC. It codes for CASKGPGDEQYV.

The genes are TRBV25-1 and TRBJ2-5, with 8 bases matching TRBD2. CDR3 length: 14 residues. The germline V gene has CDR1 MGHDK and CDR2 SYGVNS. The junction had 7 bases not matched to a gene; V was cut back by 6 bases and J by 4 bases. CDR3 in amino acids: CASRAIAGRETQYF. The CDR3 DNA follows: TGTGCCAGCAGGGCCATAGCGGGACGAGAGACCCAGTACTTC.

Only a few counts were recorded for this clonotype. J is TRBJ2-1 and V is TRBV20-1; D is uncertain. Trimming took 1 base from V and 3 from J, leaving 7 bases between them. Germline values: CDR1 DFQATT, CDR2 SNEGSKA (reference sequence). CDR3 length: 13 residues. The DNA of the CDR3 is TGCAGTGCTAGAGGAGGAGTCTACAATGAGCAGTTCTTC. Translating it yields CSARGGVYNEQFF.

The rearrangement uses TRBV20-1 and TRBJ1-2; D remains unclear. Germline V gives CDR1 DFQATT, CDR2 SNEGSKA (reference sequence). CDR3 length: 11 amino acids. V was clipped by 4 bases and J by 4 bases, with 7 bases between them. The CDR3 bases are TGCAGTGCTATTTCGGGCTATGGCTACACCTTC. Its translation: CSAISGYGYTF.